This T cell receptor (beta chain) was identified in a study of T cell repertoires in cytomegalovirus infection. One entry per CDR3 protein, called by TCRdb with MiXCR from the reads. The sample lists hundreds of thousands of distinct CDR3 sequences, 30% to 40% occurring once. V gave up 8 bases and J gave up 0 bases; unmatched junction bases: 4. In germline, CDR1 is SNHLY, CDR2 FYNNEI. The CDR3 spans 14 residues. Comments on this clonotype: The antigen is undetermined.

The receptor's source is a human donor in good health (CMV status not recorded). Some clones in this sample may be carry-over from other donors' samples. The specimen comprised cultured PBMCs, sampled from culture after CMV antigen stimulation. This chain uses TRBV2 with TRBJ2-3; 8 positions match TRBD1. The CDR3 DNA follows: TGTGCCAGCGGCCGGGACAGGAGCACAGATACGCAGTATTTT. Amino acids: CASGRDRSTDTQYF.